This T cell receptor (beta chain) was recovered during a study of blood T cells in healthy people across ages. The study, taken as a whole, reports: Samples with more naive T cells showed higher observed beta diversity.

The authors ran a second PCR of about 7 to 11 cycles using a sample-barcoded 5' primer and a J-beta primer mix. Each cDNA was tagged by a template-switch adaptor containing 12 random nucleotides. TCRdb fed the 5' RACE reads into MiXCR, producing one record per CDR3 protein. The sample has under 850,000 distinct CDR3 sequences; roughly 34% are singletons. This clonotype has a single count. Its antigen is currently unknown. V lost 6 bases to trimming and J lost 4 bases, with 18 bases between them. The CDR3 contains 14 residues. CDR1 DFQATT and CDR2 SNEGSKA come from the germline V gene (reference sequence).

The TCR originated in a man aged 18 to 30 in good health. The specimen was blood. This chain links TRBV20-1 with TRBJ1-2; D is unclear. CDR3: CSASQDPAGYGYTF. In DNA form, the CDR3 reads TGCAGTGCCAGTCAGGACCCCGCTGGCTATGGCTACACCTTC.